Listed below are T cell receptor beta chains from one sample, sequenced in a study of molecular identifiers for immune sequencing clone quantification. TCRdb re-called the PCR reads through MiXCR, storing one row per CDR3 protein. The table has about 510,000 distinct CDR3 sequences, about a fifth seen once. The specimen was naive CD8+ T cells from blood, with Jurkat cell RNA spiked in. These receptors originate from a human donor in good health. Some libraries in this study had Jurkat cell RNA spiked in. Each CDR3 is given without its conserved first and last residue. The order of the fields is D gene, clone size, V gene, CDR3 protein. A D gene is named only where the DNA matches it firmly. Only part of the rows carry a size: once, few, many, or a class if the clone is expanded.

d_call: -; clone_size: many; v_call: TRBV7-6; cdr3_aa: ASSLTGITDTQY
d_call: -; clone_size: many; v_call: TRBV28; cdr3_aa: ASSPIMGAANEKLF
d_call: -; clone_size: many; v_call: TRBV29-1; cdr3_aa: SVVLWGGRDTEAF
d_call: TRBD2; clone_size: -; v_call: TRBV4-3; cdr3_aa: ASSQTRLADLYNEQF
d_call: -; clone_size: -; v_call: TRBV13; cdr3_aa: ASSLGPGFTGELF
d_call: -; clone_size: many; v_call: TRBV6-2/TRBV6-3; cdr3_aa: ASSYSSLRDTEAF
d_call: TRBD2; clone_size: -; v_call: TRBV7-2; cdr3_aa: ASSLDYAVAGSTDTQY
d_call: -; clone_size: few; v_call: TRBV6-2/TRBV6-3; cdr3_aa: ASIMQPNTGELF
d_call: -; clone_size: -; v_call: TRBV11-2; cdr3_aa: ASSPTLGVEQY
d_call: TRBD1; clone_size: -; v_call: TRBV18; cdr3_aa: ASSPPTGTANTGELF
d_call: TRBD1; clone_size: few; v_call: TRBV20-1; cdr3_aa: SASRTGGSYEQY
d_call: -; clone_size: many; v_call: TRBV11-2; cdr3_aa: ASSFSVRPEYQETQY
d_call: TRBD2; clone_size: few; v_call: TRBV9; cdr3_aa: ASSVAASGSPDTQY
d_call: -; clone_size: many; v_call: TRBV4-1; cdr3_aa: ASSLTPTAFSEAF
d_call: TRBD1; clone_size: few; v_call: TRBV29-1; cdr3_aa: SVEDVQGAEDEQF
d_call: TRBD1; clone_size: few; v_call: TRBV20-1; cdr3_aa: SATDRVDFYEQY
d_call: TRBD2; clone_size: few; v_call: TRBV9; cdr3_aa: ASSAGDADTQY
d_call: TRBD1; clone_size: many; v_call: TRBV10-3; cdr3_aa: AIGTGLSYEQY
d_call: TRBD1; clone_size: few; v_call: TRBV6-2/TRBV6-3; cdr3_aa: ASSGTGGNGYGYT
d_call: TRBD1; clone_size: few; v_call: TRBV2; cdr3_aa: AIAGTGRTYEQY
d_call: TRBD1; clone_size: many; v_call: TRBV29-1; cdr3_aa: SVEGTGAYEQY
d_call: -; clone_size: few; v_call: TRBV13; cdr3_aa: ASSLWRDGTDTQY
d_call: -; clone_size: few; v_call: TRBV27; cdr3_aa: ASNYRFNQPQH
d_call: -; clone_size: many; v_call: TRBV6-1; cdr3_aa: ANQGGETDTQY
d_call: -; clone_size: few; v_call: TRBV6-2/TRBV6-3; cdr3_aa: ASSYELFRGKETQY
d_call: -; clone_size: -; v_call: TRBV5-1; cdr3_aa: AGSVDRFTDTQY
d_call: -; clone_size: few; v_call: TRBV7-2; cdr3_aa: ASSLPASGTSRWRELF
d_call: TRBD1; clone_size: -; v_call: TRBV27; cdr3_aa: ASRETGGAGDYT
d_call: TRBD2; clone_size: few; v_call: TRBV11-2; cdr3_aa: ASSPGTSGESYNEQF
d_call: -; clone_size: once; v_call: TRBV5-6; cdr3_aa: ASSLALGDSYNEQF
d_call: -; clone_size: many; v_call: TRBV6-1; cdr3_aa: ASSDSGPDTQY
d_call: -; clone_size: -; v_call: TRBV4-1; cdr3_aa: ASSQGAGANDGYT
d_call: TRBD1; clone_size: -; v_call: TRBV14; cdr3_aa: ASNLMTGQADEQF
d_call: -; clone_size: few; v_call: TRBV6-2/TRBV6-3; cdr3_aa: ASSPIYQPQH
d_call: -; clone_size: few; v_call: TRBV11-2; cdr3_aa: AGSSGRAAEAF
d_call: TRBD1; clone_size: many; v_call: TRBV5-6; cdr3_aa: ASSTGQGQTEAF
d_call: -; clone_size: many; v_call: TRBV6-5; cdr3_aa: ASSFYGSYEQY
d_call: TRBD2; clone_size: -; v_call: TRBV6-2/TRBV6-3; cdr3_aa: ASSYYPGSGVVIQY
d_call: TRBD2; clone_size: few; v_call: TRBV7-8; cdr3_aa: ASSKTSGGSADTQY
d_call: -; clone_size: few; v_call: TRBV7-6; cdr3_aa: ASSAGHPSYEQY
d_call: -; clone_size: few; v_call: TRBV6-2/TRBV6-3; cdr3_aa: ASTVTGPNTEAF
d_call: TRBD2; clone_size: few; v_call: TRBV3-1; cdr3_aa: ASSPRGGAVTDTQY
d_call: -; clone_size: -; v_call: TRBV5-5; cdr3_aa: ASSLWQWASGNTIY
d_call: -; clone_size: many; v_call: TRBV28; cdr3_aa: ASSLFRGFDTQY
d_call: -; clone_size: few; v_call: TRBV6-2/TRBV6-3; cdr3_aa: ASRGPPGLTQY